One T cell receptor (beta chain) is described in this entry. This clone has a single count. Its antigen remains undetermined. Qualities for individual bases were not recorded, and no much larger clone is one base off. Participants in the prospective study were enrolled through a virtual design, were aged about 18 to 89 years, and lived in roughly 25 United States geographic areas. Cohort assignment in the prospective study relied on participant-reported clinical history from a screening survey and a study questionnaire. Each participant in the prospective study had whole blood, serum and a nasopharyngeal or oropharyngeal swab collected by mobile phlebotomists. Prospective study participants could optionally give additional blood draws and questionnaires over an approximately 2-month period. Before DNA extraction, blood samples from the prospective study were shipped at room temperature or frozen.

From the cysteine through the phenylalanine, the CDR3 covers 13 amino acids. The sequence is cut down to CDR3 DNA, 39 bases in frame from base 1. V gives up 9 bases and J gives up 1 base, and the segment between their germline ends measures 12 bases. The germline V gene specifies MNHEY as CDR1 and SVGAGI as CDR2. These data come from a study of blood T cell repertoires in COVID-19 (dated by TCRdb to the early 2020s). Regarding the research as a whole: The collaborator samples originated in the United States, Italy and Spain and spanned the acute and convalescent phases of COVID-19. The material from the prospective study consisted of cDNA or gDNA derived from T cells, B-cell-depleted T cells, or PBMCs. The dataset comprised deeply sampled blood TCRbeta repertoires from subjects exposed to, actively infected with, or recovered from COVID-19. The repertoires were released in a freely available public database intended as a resource for research on the immune response to SARS-CoV-2. The samples were drawn from the first 160 participants of the ongoing ImmuneRACE study and from some 1,300 subjects provided by 6 global collaborators. Nearly every sample came with metadata listing a de-identified subject ID, COVID-19 status, age in years and sex. Where HLA class I and class II types were available, the types were taken from metadata supplied by the sample provider, not from assay-based typing. Overall study results and their limits: How much clinical and demographic metadata was included differed by source and by participant, and the metadata was provided uncurated.

TCRbeta CDR3 regions were amplified from genomic DNA using the immunoSEQ Assay, a bias-controlled multiplex PCR. Under the source paper's analysis protocol: Within the assay, amplification of reference gene primers was used to estimate how many nucleated cells each sample contained. To quantify the absolute abundance of each unique TCRbeta CDR3 rearrangement, sequence reads were collapsed and filtered. For each sample, productive Simpson clonality was calculated as the square root of Simpson's diversity index across productive rearrangements. Imported from immuneACCESS, the table was reduced by TCRdb to in-frame sequences with V and J called. These copies leave out some clones; in studies compared against another copy, an unresolved V gene accounts for under half, and the cause of the remainder is not known. V, J and clone size were drawn from that table, and D and trimming were deduced from the DNA. In all, the sample holds some 260,000 clones, and around 84% of those were seen once. The top ten clonotypes cover about 4% of the sample.

The clonotype was recovered from a man aged 25 to 40 with acute COVID-19. The V gene is TRBV6-5 and the J gene is TRBJ2-5, and perhaps TRBD1 as D gene, on 6 matching bases. Sequences were obtained from PBMCs or T cells enriched from blood (not recorded which). The CDR3 protein is CASKTGSQETQYF. The sequence in DNA is TGTGCCAGTAAGACAGGCTCCCAAGAGACCCAGTACTTC.